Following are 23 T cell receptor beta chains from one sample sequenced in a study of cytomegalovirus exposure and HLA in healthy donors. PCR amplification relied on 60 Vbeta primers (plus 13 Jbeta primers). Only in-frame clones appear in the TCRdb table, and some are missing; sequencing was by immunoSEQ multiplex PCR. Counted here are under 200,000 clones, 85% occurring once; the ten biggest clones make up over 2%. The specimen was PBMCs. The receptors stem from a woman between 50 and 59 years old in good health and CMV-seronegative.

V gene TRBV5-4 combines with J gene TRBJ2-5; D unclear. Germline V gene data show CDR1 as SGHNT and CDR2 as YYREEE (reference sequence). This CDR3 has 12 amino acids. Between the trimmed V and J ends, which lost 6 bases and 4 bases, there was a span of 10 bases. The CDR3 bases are TGTGCCAGCACCCACCTCGGAGAGACCCAGTACTTC. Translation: CASTHLGETQYF. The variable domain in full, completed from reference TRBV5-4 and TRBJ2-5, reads ETGVTQSPTHLIKTRGQQVTLRCSSQSGHNTVSWYQQALGQGPQFIFQYYREEENGRGNFPPRFSGLQFPNYSSELNVNALELDDSALYLCASTHLGETQYFGPGTRLLVL.

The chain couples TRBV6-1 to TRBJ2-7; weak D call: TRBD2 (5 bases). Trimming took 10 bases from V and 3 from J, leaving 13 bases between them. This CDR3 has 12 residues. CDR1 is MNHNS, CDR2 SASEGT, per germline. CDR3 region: CATQDWDYEQYF. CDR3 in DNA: TGTGCCACCCAGGACTGGGACTACGAGCAGTACTTC.

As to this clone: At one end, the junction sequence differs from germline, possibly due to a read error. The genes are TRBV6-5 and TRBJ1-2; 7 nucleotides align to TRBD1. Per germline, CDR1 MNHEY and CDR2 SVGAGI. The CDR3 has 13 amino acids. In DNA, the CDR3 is TGTGCCAGCAGCCGAGGGAGACAGGGTGGCTGCACCTTC. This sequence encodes CASSRGRQGGCTF.

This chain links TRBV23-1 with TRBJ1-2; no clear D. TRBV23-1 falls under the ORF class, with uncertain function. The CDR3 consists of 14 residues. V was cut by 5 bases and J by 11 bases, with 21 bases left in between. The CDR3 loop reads CASSDTDVPSGYTF. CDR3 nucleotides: TGCGCCAGCAGTGACACAGATGTACCATCTGGGTACACCTTC.

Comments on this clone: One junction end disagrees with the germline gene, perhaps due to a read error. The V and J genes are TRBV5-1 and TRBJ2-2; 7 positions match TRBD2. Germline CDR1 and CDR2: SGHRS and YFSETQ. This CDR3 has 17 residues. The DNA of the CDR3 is TGCACCAGCAGCTTGGGAGGGGCTAGCGCGAACACCGGGGAGCTGTTTTTT. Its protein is CTSSLGGASANTGELFF.

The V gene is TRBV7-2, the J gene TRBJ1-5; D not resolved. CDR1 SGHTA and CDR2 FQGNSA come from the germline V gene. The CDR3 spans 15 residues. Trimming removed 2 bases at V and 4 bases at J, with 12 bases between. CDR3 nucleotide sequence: TGTGCCAGCAGCTTAATGTGGGAGCAGAATCAGCCCCAGCATTTT. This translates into CASSLMWEQNQPQHF.

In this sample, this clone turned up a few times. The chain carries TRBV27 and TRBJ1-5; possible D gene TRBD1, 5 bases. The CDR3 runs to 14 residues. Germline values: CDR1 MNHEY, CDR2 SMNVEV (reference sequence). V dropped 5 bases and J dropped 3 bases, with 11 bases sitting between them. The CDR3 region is CASSARQNNQPQHF. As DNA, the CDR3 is TGTGCCAGCAGTGCTCGACAGAACAATCAGCCCCAGCATTTT.

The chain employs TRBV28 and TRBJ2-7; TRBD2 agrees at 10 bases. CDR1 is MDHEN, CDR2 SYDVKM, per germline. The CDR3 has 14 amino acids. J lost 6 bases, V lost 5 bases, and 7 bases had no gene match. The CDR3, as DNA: TGTGCCAGCAGTAGGGCTAGCGGGAGTGGCGAGCAGTACTTC. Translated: CASSRASGSGEQYF.

CDR3 bases: TGTGCCAGTGGGGAGGGGGGCTACGAGCAGTACTTC. As protein: CASGEGGYEQYF. This chain links TRBV28 with TRBJ2-7, with D tentatively TRBD2 (7 bases). Germline V gene sequence: CDR1 MDHEN, CDR2 SYDVKM. V was pared by 9 bases and J by 3 bases, with 12 bases between. The CDR3 runs 12 residues.

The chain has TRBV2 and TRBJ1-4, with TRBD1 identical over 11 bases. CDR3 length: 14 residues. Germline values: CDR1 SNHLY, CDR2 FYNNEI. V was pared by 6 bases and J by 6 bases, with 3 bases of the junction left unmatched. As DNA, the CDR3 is TGTGCCAGCAGGCGGGACAGGGGGGATGAAAAACTGTTTTTT. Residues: CASRRDRGDEKLFF. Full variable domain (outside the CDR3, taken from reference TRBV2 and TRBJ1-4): EPEVTQTPSHQVTQMGQEVILRCVPISNHLYFYWYRQILGQKVEFLVSFYNNEISEKSEIFDDQFSVERPDGSNFTLKIRSTKLEDSAMYFCASRRDRGDEKLFFGSGTQLSVL.

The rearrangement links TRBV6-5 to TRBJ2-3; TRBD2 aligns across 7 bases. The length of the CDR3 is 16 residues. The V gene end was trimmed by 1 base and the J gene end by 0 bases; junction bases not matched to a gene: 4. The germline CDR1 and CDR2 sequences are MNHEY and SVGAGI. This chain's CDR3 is CASSYWTSASTDTQYF. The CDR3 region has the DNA TGTGCCAGCAGTTACTGGACTAGTGCTAGCACAGATACGCAGTATTTT.

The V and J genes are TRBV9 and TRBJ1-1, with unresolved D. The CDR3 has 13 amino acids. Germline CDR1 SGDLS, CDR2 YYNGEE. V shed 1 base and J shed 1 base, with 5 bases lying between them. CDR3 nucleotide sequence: TGTGCCAGCAGCGTAATCTCGAACACTGAAGCTTTCTTT. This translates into CASSVISNTEAFF.

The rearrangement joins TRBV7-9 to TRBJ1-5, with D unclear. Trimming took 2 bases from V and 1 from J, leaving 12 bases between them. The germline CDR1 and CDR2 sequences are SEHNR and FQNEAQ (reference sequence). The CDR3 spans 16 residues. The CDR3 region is CASSLSDTLSNQPQHF. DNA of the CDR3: TGTGCCAGCAGCTTAAGTGACACCCTCAGCAATCAGCCCCAGCATTTT.

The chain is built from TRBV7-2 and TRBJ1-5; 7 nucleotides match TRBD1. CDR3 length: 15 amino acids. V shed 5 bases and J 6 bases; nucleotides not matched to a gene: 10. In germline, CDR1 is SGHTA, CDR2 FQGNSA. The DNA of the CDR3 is TGTGCCAGCAGCCGCAATCCAGGGGGAGGTCAGCCCCAGCATTTT. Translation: CASSRNPGGGQPQHF.

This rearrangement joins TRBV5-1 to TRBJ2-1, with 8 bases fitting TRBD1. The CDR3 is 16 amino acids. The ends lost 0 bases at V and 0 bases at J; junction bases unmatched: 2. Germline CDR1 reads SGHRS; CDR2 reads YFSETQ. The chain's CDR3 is CASSLVGQGSYNEQFF. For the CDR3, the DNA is TGCGCCAGCAGCTTGGTAGGACAGGGCTCCTACAATGAGCAGTTCTTC.

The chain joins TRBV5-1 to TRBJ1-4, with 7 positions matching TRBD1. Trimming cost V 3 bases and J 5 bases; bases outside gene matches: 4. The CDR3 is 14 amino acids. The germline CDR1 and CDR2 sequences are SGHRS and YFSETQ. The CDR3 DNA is TGCGCCAGCAGCTGGGGACAGATCAATGAAAAACTGTTTTTT. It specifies CASSWGQINEKLFF.

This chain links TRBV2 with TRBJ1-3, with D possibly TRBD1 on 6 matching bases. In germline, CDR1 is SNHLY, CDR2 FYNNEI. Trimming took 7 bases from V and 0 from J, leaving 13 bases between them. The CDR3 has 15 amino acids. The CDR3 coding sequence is TGTGCCAGCACCGCCGGGGGGGCCTCTGGAAACACCATATATTTT. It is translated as CASTAGGASGNTIYF.

In DNA form, the CDR3 reads TGTGCCAGCAGTTACTCCCGGGGAGGGAGGCTGTTTTTT. Amino acids: CASSYSRGGRLFF. The chain has TRBV6-5 and TRBJ1-4, with unresolved D. V was shortened by 0 bases and J by 14 bases, with 13 bases between the two germline ends. This CDR3 has 13 residues. Per germline, CDR1 MNHEY and CDR2 SVGAGI.

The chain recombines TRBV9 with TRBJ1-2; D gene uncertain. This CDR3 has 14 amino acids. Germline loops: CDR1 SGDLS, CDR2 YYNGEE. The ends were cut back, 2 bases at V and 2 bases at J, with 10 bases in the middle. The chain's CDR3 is CASSVGSQNYGYTF. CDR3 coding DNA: TGTGCCAGCAGCGTGGGCAGCCAGAACTATGGCTACACCTTC.

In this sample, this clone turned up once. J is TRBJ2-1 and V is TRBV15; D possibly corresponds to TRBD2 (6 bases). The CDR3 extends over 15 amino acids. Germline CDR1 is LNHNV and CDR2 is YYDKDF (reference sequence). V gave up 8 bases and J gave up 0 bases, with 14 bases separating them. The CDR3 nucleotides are TGTGCCACCTCGGGCGGGACGAGCTCCTACAATGAGCAGTTCTTC. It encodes CATSGGTSSYNEQFF.

DNA of the CDR3: TGTGCCAGCAGTGAAGCGATAGGGGGCAAGGCTGGCTACACCTTC. Amino acid sequence: CASSEAIGGKAGYTF. The V and J genes are TRBV6-1 and TRBJ1-2; 7 nucleotides line up with TRBD1. CDR1 and CDR2 (germline): MNHNS, SASEGT. V was clipped by 0 bases and J by 7 bases; unmatched bases: 8. The CDR3 has 15 amino acids.

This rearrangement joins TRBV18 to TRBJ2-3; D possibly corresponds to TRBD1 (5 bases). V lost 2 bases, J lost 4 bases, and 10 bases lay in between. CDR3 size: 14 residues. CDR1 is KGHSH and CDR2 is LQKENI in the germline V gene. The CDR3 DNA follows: TGTGCCAGCTCACCATTTTCAGGGTCAGATACGCAGTATTTT. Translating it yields CASSPFSGSDTQYF.

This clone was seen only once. CDR3 sequence reads: CASSQEATGAYNEQFF. The CDR3 DNA follows: TGTGCCAGCAGCCAAGAAGCGACGGGGGCCTACAATGAGCAGTTCTTC. The chain couples TRBV4-2 to TRBJ2-1; D is possibly TRBD2 (6 bases). The length of the CDR3 is 16 residues. V shed 0 bases and J shed 2 bases, with 11 bases lying between them. Germline assignment: CDR1 LGHNA and CDR2 YNFKEQ.